The 11 T cell receptor beta chains below all came from one sample that was sequenced in a study of T cell responses to AZD1222 COVID-19 vaccine. Sequencing used immunoSEQ multiplex PCR; TCRdb keeps in-frame clones, though not all of them. The table shows about 120,000 clones, with roughly nine tenths occurring only once. The sequences come from peripheral blood, collected on day 0 of AZD1222 vaccination. The receptors were gathered from an adult in good health.

The chain couples TRBV29-1 to TRBJ1-1; no firm D call. CDR3 length: 11 amino acids. Trimming took off 7 bases at V and 5 bases at J, with 11 bases between the two ends. Germline V gene lookup returns CDR1 SQVTM and CDR2 ANQGSEA. The CDR3 reads CSGAAGTEAFF. CDR3 DNA: TGCAGCGGGGCCGCGGGGACTGAAGCTTTCTTT.

This clone was counted once. The CDR3, as DNA: TGTGCCAGTAGCCCGGAGAAAATAGGGGCCAATCAGCCCCAGCATTTT. Its protein is CASSPEKIGANQPQHF. This chain joins TRBV19 and TRBJ1-5; tentatively, D is TRBD1 (5 bases). The ends were cut back, 6 bases at V and 3 bases at J, with 18 bases in the middle. The CDR3 contains 16 residues. The V gene's germline CDR1 is LNHDA and CDR2 SQIVND (reference sequence).

Regarding this clone: This CDR3 is also generated by other DNA sequences in the sample. The chain couples TRBV2 to TRBJ1-2; tentatively, D is TRBD1 (5 bases). CDR3 length: 13 amino acids. Germline CDR1 is SNHLY and CDR2 is FYNNEI. The germline V and J ends were trimmed by 1 base and 4 bases, with 7 bases remaining between them. CDR3 DNA sequence: TGTGCCAGCAGTGAAGGCCAGGGCTATGGCTACACCTTC. Translating it yields CASSEGQGYGYTF.

V is TRBV7-9 and J is TRBJ1-1; D remains ambiguous. Trimming took 1 base from V and 6 from J, leaving 15 bases between them. CDR3 length: 15 amino acids. Germline V gene data show CDR1 as SEHNR and CDR2 as FQNEAQ (reference sequence). The CDR3 here is CASSLVLGGLAEAFF. CDR3 DNA: TGTGCCAGCAGCTTAGTGTTAGGTGGGCTCGCTGAAGCTTTCTTT.

The chain has TRBV11-2 and TRBJ2-7; 14 bases align to TRBD2. V was clipped by 5 bases and J by 4 bases; unmatched bases: 10. The CDR3 runs to 17 residues. Germline V gene lookup returns CDR1 SGHAT and CDR2 FQNNGV. CDR3 residues: CASSPAKTSGRVYEQYF. The CDR3 DNA reads as TGTGCCAGCAGCCCCGCCAAGACTAGCGGGAGGGTTTACGAGCAGTACTTC.

The chain couples TRBV5-4 to TRBJ1-2; D is uncertain. The germline V and J ends were trimmed by 1 base and 4 bases, with 11 bases remaining between them. The CDR3 sequence is 14 residues long. Germline lookup yields CDR1 SGHNT and CDR2 YYREEE (reference sequence). Here the CDR3 DNA reads TGTGCCAGCAGCTTGAATCGGGGTGCCTATGGCTACACCTTC. Encoded protein: CASSLNRGAYGYTF.

This chain links TRBV28 with TRBJ2-7, with 7 bases aligning to TRBD1. Trimming took 10 bases from V and 1 from J; bases not matched to a gene: 13. The CDR3 is made up of 15 amino acids. Germline V gene sequence: CDR1 MDHEN, CDR2 SYDVKM. DNA of the CDR3: TGTGCCACCCTCAGTGGGACAGATTTTTCCTACGAGCAGTACTTC. This codes for CATLSGTDFSYEQYF.

The V and J genes are TRBV5-5 and TRBJ1-5, with a tentative D call TRBD1 (5 bases). Germline V gene lookup returns CDR1 SGHKS and CDR2 YYEKEE (reference sequence). The CDR3 contains 18 residues. Trimming stripped 2 bases from V and 3 bases from J, with 21 bases between. The CDR3 here is CASSFKPTRDLPNQPQHF. CDR3 coding DNA: TGTGCCAGCAGCTTCAAACCAACCCGGGACCTCCCCAATCAGCCCCAGCATTTT. Full variable domain (outside the CDR3, taken from reference TRBV5-5 and TRBJ1-5): DAGVTQSPTHLIKTRGQQVTLRCSPISGHKSVSWYQQVLGQGPQFIFQYYEKEERGRGNFPDRFSARQFPNYSSELNVNALLLGDSALYLCASSFKPTRDLPNQPQHFGDGTRLSIL.

The rearrangement uses TRBV10-1 and TRBJ1-2, with a weak D call TRBD1 (5 bases). V was pared by 8 bases and J by 6 bases, with 19 bases between. Germline CDR1 WNHNN, CDR2 SYGVQD (reference sequence). The CDR3 extends over 14 amino acids. Here the CDR3 reads CASRRGEVGDGYTF. CDR3 DNA sequence: TGCGCCAGCCGACGGGGGGAGGTGGGTGATGGCTACACCTTC.

The chain employs TRBV12-3 or TRBV12-4 and TRBJ1-2; no clear D. Trimming removed 3 bases at V and 4 bases at J, with 9 bases between. CDR3 size: 13 residues. The CDR3 DNA reads TGTGCCAGCAGTTTGGACGGTACCTATGGCTACACCTTC. Its translation: CASSLDGTYGYTF.

The rearrangement links TRBV6-5 to TRBJ1-1, with D perhaps matching TRBD1 (6 bases). The CDR3 has 14 amino acids. Per germline, CDR1 MNHEY and CDR2 SVGAGI. Trimming left V 10 bases short and J 1 base short, with 16 bases between. Here the CDR3 reads CATDAGAWNTEAFF. CDR3 DNA: TGTGCCACCGACGCGGGGGCATGGAACACTGAAGCTTTCTTT.